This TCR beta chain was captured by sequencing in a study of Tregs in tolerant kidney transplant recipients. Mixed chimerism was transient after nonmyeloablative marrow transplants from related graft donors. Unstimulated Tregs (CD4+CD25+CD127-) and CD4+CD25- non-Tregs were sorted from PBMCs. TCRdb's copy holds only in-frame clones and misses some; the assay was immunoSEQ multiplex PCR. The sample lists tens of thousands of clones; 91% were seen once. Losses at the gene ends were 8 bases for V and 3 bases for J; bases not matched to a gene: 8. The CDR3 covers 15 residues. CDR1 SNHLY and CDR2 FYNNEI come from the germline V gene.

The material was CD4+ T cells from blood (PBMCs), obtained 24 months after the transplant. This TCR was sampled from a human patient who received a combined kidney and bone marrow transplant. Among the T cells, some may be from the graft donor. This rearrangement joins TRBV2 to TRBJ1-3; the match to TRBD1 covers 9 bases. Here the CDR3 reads CASGKGQGFGNTIYF. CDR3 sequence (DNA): TGTGCCAGCGGAAAGGGACAGGGATTTGGAAACACCATATATTTT.